This T cell receptor beta chain was sequenced in a study of radiation and T cells in renal cell carcinoma. The CDR3 sequence is 16 residues long. Germline CDR1 and CDR2: SGHRS and YFSETQ. With V trimmed by 2 bases and J by 3 bases, 6 bases remained unmatched. Specified time point: blood 2 weeks post-SBRT. Treatment given: 15 Gy SBRT to primary tumor, nephrectomy 4 weeks later. Blood was sampled at baseline, 2 weeks and 4 weeks after SBRT. Notes on the study in general: Top tumor clonotypes rose in blood 2 weeks post-radiation, then contracted.

With respect to this clone: What it binds is not known.

Sequencing was performed with immunoSEQ multiplex PCR; in TCRdb, only in-frame clones are kept and a portion is missing. Among 120,000 or so clones listed, about 88% were seen once. The sequence was collected from a woman aged 70-85 years with renal cell carcinoma. This specimen consisted of blood, obtained from a patient whose treatment included radiotherapy and nephrectomy. The rearrangement uses TRBV5-1 and TRBJ2-1, with TRBD1 identical over 9 bases. CDR3 in DNA: TGCGCCAGCAGCTTCGACCGACAGGGGGGCTACAATGAGCAGTTCTTC. This codes for CASSFDRQGGYNEQFF.